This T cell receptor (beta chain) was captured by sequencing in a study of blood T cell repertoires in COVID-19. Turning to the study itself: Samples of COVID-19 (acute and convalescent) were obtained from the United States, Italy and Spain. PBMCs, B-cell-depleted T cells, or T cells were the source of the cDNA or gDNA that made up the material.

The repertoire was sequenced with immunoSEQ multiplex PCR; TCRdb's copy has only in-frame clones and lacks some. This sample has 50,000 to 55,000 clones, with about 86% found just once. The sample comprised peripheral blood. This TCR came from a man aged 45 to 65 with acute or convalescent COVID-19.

The CDR3 loop reads CASTLDRGGTEAFF. For the CDR3, the DNA is TGTGCCAGCACCTTAGACAGGGGTGGCACTGAAGCTTTCTTT. This chain links TRBV2 with TRBJ1-1, with 8 bases matching TRBD1. Trimming took 7 bases from V and 4 from J; bases not matched to a gene: 8. The CDR3 length is 14 residues. Germline CDR1 and CDR2: SNHLY and FYNNEI.